This TCR beta chain appears in the sequencing data of a study of T cell repertoires in cytomegalovirus infection. TCRdb fed the reads into MiXCR, producing one record per CDR3 protein. This table holds 200,000 to 300,000 distinct CDR3 sequences, about 13% found once. The ends were cut back, 3 bases at V and 2 bases at J, with 13 bases in the middle. The CDR3 runs 15 residues. Germline V CDR1 and CDR2: MGHRA, YSYEKL. Sequenced input: PBMCs. The chain carries TRBV4-1 and TRBJ1-2, with D tentatively TRBD1 (5 bases). This receptor was taken from a human donor in good health (CMV status not recorded). Some clones in this sample may be carry-over from other donors' samples. CDR3 in DNA: TGCGCCAGCAGCCAGGCCCAGACAGCGAACTATGGCTACACCTTC. Translated, it gives CASSQAQTANYGYTF.